A selection of T cell receptor beta chains follows, all from one sample in a study of Ad26.COV2.S vaccination and SARS-CoV-2 variants. Some clones are missing from TCRdb's copy, which holds only in-frame ones; the method was immunoSEQ multiplex PCR. The table lists approximately 250,000 clones, 87% of them singletons. The sequenced sample was peripheral blood, obtained in a trial of Ad26.COV2.S vaccine versus placebo. All receptors come from a person aged 18-65 years who received the Ad26.COV2.S COVID-19 vaccine or a placebo. CDR3s include the opening cysteine and the closing phenylalanine or tryptophan. The D gene is left open where the match is weak. The size of a clone is reported for some rows only, either as once, few or many, or as a class for expanded clones.

TRBJ2-3 - TRBV6-5 - CASERGTDTQYF TGTGCCAGCGAGAGGGGCACAGATACGCAGTATTTT
TRBJ1-1 - TRBV6-5 TRBD1 CASTQGGEAFF TGTGCCAGCACCCAGGGGGGTGAAGCTTTCTTT
TRBJ1-3 - TRBV29-1 - CSVGSGNTIYF TGCAGCGTTGGTTCCGGAAACACCATATATTTT
TRBJ1-2 - TRBV7-2 TRBD1 CASSGTGGVYGYTF TGTGCCAGCAGCGGTACAGGGGGCGTTTATGGCTACACCTTC
TRBJ2-5 - TRBV5-1 - CASSLARISEETQYF TGCGCCAGCAGCTTGGCTAGGATATCGGAAGAGACCCAGTACTTC
TRBJ2-3 - TRBV4-1 - CASSQATLPWDTQYF TGCGCCAGCAGTCAAGCGACGCTCCCCTGGGATACGCAGTATTTT
TRBJ1-5 once TRBV4-1 - CASSQDPLGLSNQPQHF TGCGCCAGCAGCCAAGATCCTCTGGGACTTAGCAATCAGCCCCAGCATTTT
TRBJ2-2 - TRBV7-9 TRBD1 CASSPRQGLTGELFF TGTGCCAGCAGCCCCCGACAGGGGCTCACCGGGGAGCTGTTTTTT
TRBJ2-2 few TRBV30 - CAWSKRFSNTGELFF TGTGCCTGGAGTAAGCGCTTCTCGAACACCGGGGAGCTGTTTTTT
TRBJ1-2 - TRBV9 - CASSDQGYGYTF TGTGCCAGCAGCGACCAGGGCTATGGCTACACCTTC
TRBJ2-7 - TRBV25-1 - CASSDRVEGNPYF TGTGCCAGCAGTGACCGCGTAGAGGGGAATCCGTACTTC
TRBJ2-1 - TRBV7-9 TRBD2 CASRLAENEQFF TGTGCCAGCCGACTAGCGGAGAATGAGCAGTTCTTC
TRBJ1-4 - TRBV7-2 TRBD1 CASSLGQVEELFF TGTGCCAGCAGTCTTGGACAGGTGGAAGAACTGTTTTTT
TRBJ2-1 - TRBV2 - CASGRGLAVNEQFF TGTGCCAGCGGAAGGGGGCTAGCGGTTAATGAGCAGTTCTTC
TRBJ1-2 - TRBV19 - CASIGLETGATNYGYTF TGTGCCAGTATAGGGTTGGAGACAGGAGCTACTAACTATGGCTACACCTTC
TRBJ2-1 - TRBV24-1 TRBD1 CATSGTGTGDNEQFF TGTGCCACCAGTGGAACCGGGACAGGGGACAATGAGCAGTTCTTC
TRBJ1-3 - TRBV16 - CASSQSALTQNTIYF TGTGCCAGCAGCCAATCTGCGTTGACTCAAAACACCATATATTTT
TRBJ1-1 - TRBV19 - CASSGQQLLNTEAFF TGTGCCAGTAGTGGACAACAGCTTTTGAACACTGAAGCTTTCTTT
TRBJ2-2 - TRBV6-1 - CASSEWGGGTYTGELFF TGTGCCAGCAGTGAATGGGGGGGCGGGACTTACACCGGGGAGCTGTTTTTT
TRBJ1-1 - TRBV6-5 TRBD1 CASSLSGTVNTEAFF TGTGCCAGCAGTCTTTCCGGGACAGTGAACACTGAAGCTTTCTTT
TRBJ1-1 - TRBV20-1 - CSASGTDNTEAFF TGCAGTGCTAGTGGGACCGACAACACTGAAGCTTTCTTT
TRBJ2-1 - TRBV29-1 - CSAPGHRVYNEQFF TGCAGCGCACCGGGACACCGAGTTTACAATGAGCAGTTCTTC
TRBJ2-4 - TRBV9 - CASSGGDSKNIQYF TGTGCCAGCAGCGGGGGGGACAGCAAAAACATTCAGTACTTC
TRBJ2-7 - TRBV14 - CASSQDRRQTYEQYF TGTGCCAGCAGCCAAGACCGGCGGCAGACCTACGAGCAGTACTTC
TRBJ1-1 - TRBV2 - CASSRSKRLNTEAFF TGTGCCAGCAGTCGGTCAAAAAGATTGAACACTGAAGCTTTCTTT
TRBJ2-3 once TRBV19 - CASSFGLPPTDTQYF TGTGCCAGTAGTTTTGGACTTCCTCCCACAGATACGCAGTATTTT
TRBJ1-5 few TRBV6-1 - CASSEAPRANNQPQHF TGTGCCAGCAGTGAAGCCCCCAGGGCCAACAATCAGCCCCAGCATTTT
TRBJ1-4 - TRBV2 - CASSEGLGQGTKLFF TGTGCCAGCAGTGAAGGGTTGGGCCAGGGTACAAAACTGTTTTTT
TRBJ1-3 - TRBV7-6 TRBD1 CASSLVSGTGLNTIYF TGTGCCAGCAGCTTAGTCTCCGGGACAGGGCTAAACACCATATATTTT
TRBJ2-1 - TRBV7-2 TRBD2 CASSLVAGGPNEQFF TGTGCCAGCAGCTTAGTAGCGGGGGGGCCCAATGAGCAGTTCTTC
TRBJ1-2 - TRBV19 - CASSITQGRSPYGYTF TGTGCCAGTAGTATCACTCAGGGGCGTTCGCCCTATGGCTACACCTTC
TRBJ2-5 - TRBV7-2 - CASSSRTQETQYF TGTGCCAGCAGCTCTAGGACCCAAGAGACCCAGTACTTC
TRBJ1-3 - TRBV18 - CASSPPSVNSGNTIYF TGTGCCAGCTCACCACCCTCTGTAAACTCTGGAAACACCATATATTTT
TRBJ2-6 - TRBV5-4 - CASSWTSSGANVLTF TGTGCCAGCAGCTGGACCAGCTCTGGGGCCAACGTCCTGACTTTC
TRBJ2-7 - TRBV6-5 - CASIRTTSSYEQYF TGTGCCAGCATACGGACAACGAGCTCCTACGAGCAGTACTTC
TRBJ2-3 - TRBV24-1 TRBD2 CATSDPSGRWTDTQYF TGTGCCACCAGTGACCCAAGCGGGAGGTGGACAGATACGCAGTATTTT
TRBJ1-3 - TRBV6-4 - CASSDSVRGASGNTIYF TGTGCCAGCAGTGACTCGGTTAGGGGAGCATCTGGAAACACCATATATTTT
TRBJ2-1 once TRBV11-1 TRBD2 CASSRLAGSYNEQFF TGTGCCAGCAGCCGACTAGCGGGCTCCTACAATGAGCAGTTCTTC
TRBJ2-1 - TRBV6-5 - CASSYSPGGSNEQFF TGTGCCAGCAGTTACTCTCCAGGGGGGAGCAATGAGCAGTTCTTC
TRBJ2-1 few TRBV7-2 TRBD2 CASSPGGLGVENEQFF TGTGCCAGCAGCCCGGGGGGACTAGGAGTGGAAAATGAGCAGTTCTTC
TRBJ2-1 - TRBV7-8 TRBD2 CASSLKRDQPYNEQFF TGTGCCAGCAGCTTAAAGCGGGACCAACCTTACAATGAGCAGTTCTTC
TRBJ2-3 - TRBV19 - CASSARDHPAQYF TGTGCCAGTAGTGCCAGGGACCACCCGGCGCAGTATTTT
TRBJ1-5 - TRBV6-5 - CASRQSISNQPQHF TGTGCCAGCCGACAGTCTATCAGCAATCAGCCCCAGCATTTT
TRBJ2-7 - TRBV2 TRBD1 CASRYPGTGSYEQYF TGTGCCAGCAGGTACCCCGGGACAGGCTCCTACGAGCAGTACTTC
TRBJ2-1 - TRBV7-3 TRBD2 CASSLYAGGKYNEQFF TGTGCCAGCAGCTTATACGCGGGAGGGAAATACAATGAGCAGTTCTTC
TRBJ1-1 - TRBV5-4 - CASSFRGGDTEAFF TGTGCCAGCAGCTTCAGGGGAGGGGACACTGAAGCTTTCTTT
TRBJ1-1 - TRBV24-1 - CATSPGVNTEAFF TGTGCCACCAGCCCTGGGGTGAACACTGAAGCTTTCTTT
TRBJ2-5 - TRBV28 - CASSQTAQETQYF TGTGCCAGCAGCCAGACAGCCCAAGAGACCCAGTACTTC
TRBJ2-5 - TRBV5-1 - CASSLNGGQSWETQYF TGCGCCAGCAGCCTGAACGGGGGCCAGTCTTGGGAGACCCAGTACTTC
TRBJ1-4 - TRBV6-6 - CASSYSGDPNEKLFF TGTGCCAGCAGTTACTCCGGGGACCCCAATGAAAAACTGTTTTTT
TRBJ1-4 - TRBV15 - CATSSWGTAEKLFF TGTGCCACCAGCAGTTGGGGAACGGCTGAAAAACTGTTTTTT
TRBJ2-5 - TRBV4-2 - CASSQGYREETQYF TGTGCCAGCAGCCAAGGGTACAGGGAAGAGACCCAGTACTTC
TRBJ2-2 - TRBV4-3 TRBD1 CASSQVELRGQGGELFF TGCGCCAGCAGCCAAGTCGAATTAAGGGGGCAAGGCGGGGAGCTGTTTTTT
TRBJ1-1 - TRBV18 - CASSPSAQKNTEAFF TGTGCCAGCTCACCATCCGCACAGAAAAACACTGAAGCTTTCTTT
TRBJ1-5 few TRBV6-5 - CASSLSLAQPQHF TGTGCCAGCAGTCTATCGCTCGCTCAGCCCCAGCATTTT
TRBJ1-1 - TRBV11-2 - CASRILGPRQANTEAFF TGTGCCAGCAGGATACTGGGGCCGAGGCAGGCAAACACTGAAGCTTTCTTT
TRBJ2-3 - TRBV5-1 - CASSKNREDTQYF TGCGCCAGCAGCAAGAACAGGGAGGATACGCAGTATTTT
TRBJ2-1 few TRBV6-4 - CASARSSYNEQFF TGTGCCAGCGCACGAAGCTCCTACAATGAGCAGTTCTTC
TRBJ1-5 few TRBV30 - CAWSRKGGQPQHF TGTGCCTGGAGTAGGAAGGGAGGTCAGCCCCAGCATTTT
TRBJ1-2 - TRBV7-9 - CASIPAGAINYGYTF TGTGCCAGCATCCCAGCAGGGGCCATCAACTATGGCTACACCTTC